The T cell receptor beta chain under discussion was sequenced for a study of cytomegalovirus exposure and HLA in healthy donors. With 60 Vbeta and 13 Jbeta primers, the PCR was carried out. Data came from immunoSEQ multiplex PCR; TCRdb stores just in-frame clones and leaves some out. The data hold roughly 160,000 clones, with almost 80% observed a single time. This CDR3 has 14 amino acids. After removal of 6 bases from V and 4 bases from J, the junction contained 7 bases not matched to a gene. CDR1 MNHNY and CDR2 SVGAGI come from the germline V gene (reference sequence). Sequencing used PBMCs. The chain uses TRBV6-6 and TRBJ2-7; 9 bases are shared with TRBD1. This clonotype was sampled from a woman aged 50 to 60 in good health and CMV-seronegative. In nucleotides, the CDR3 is TGTGCCAGCAGGGGACAGGGTGGAGGGTACGAGCAGTACTTC. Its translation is CASRGQGGGYEQYF.